These T cell receptor beta chains were read from a single sample in a study of blood T cell repertoires in COVID-19. Produced via immunoSEQ multiplex PCR; TCRdb's table is partial and in-frame only. The sample shows more than 200,000 clones, roughly 80% of them seen only once. Sequenced material: PBMCs or T cells enriched from blood (not recorded which). Receptors originate from a man in his 60s who had recovered from COVID-19. Each CDR3 is given with its conserved first and last residue. D genes are given only for firm matches. Not all rows give a size; the values are once, few, many and, for expanded clones, a class.

d_gene: TRBD1
j_gene: TRBJ1-1
v_gene: TRBV11-2
abundance: NA
CDR3nt: TGTGCCAGCAGACGGAGACAGGGGAACGTTGAGGACACTGAAGCTTTCTTT
CDR3aa: CASRRRQGNVEDTEAFF

d_gene: TRBD1
j_gene: TRBJ2-5
v_gene: TRBV5-1
abundance: NA
CDR3nt: TGCGCCAGCGCCGACAGGGTAGGGCAAGAGACCCAGTACTTC
CDR3aa: CASADRVGQETQYF

d_gene: TRBD1
j_gene: TRBJ1-1
v_gene: TRBV10-3
abundance: NA
CDR3nt: TGTGCCATCAGTGAGTCGAGGACAGGGGGCACTGAAGCTTTCTTT
CDR3aa: CAISESRTGGTEAFF

d_gene: TRBD1
j_gene: TRBJ1-3
v_gene: TRBV7-9
abundance: NA
CDR3nt: TGTGCCAGCCTGGGACAGGGAGATGGAAACACCATATATTTT
CDR3aa: CASLGQGDGNTIYF

d_gene: TRBD1
j_gene: TRBJ2-7
v_gene: TRBV6-5
abundance: NA
CDR3nt: TGTGCCAGCAGTTACTCCCGCTCCGGGACAGGGGGCGAGCAGTACTTC
CDR3aa: CASSYSRSGTGGEQYF

d_gene: NA
j_gene: TRBJ2-2
v_gene: TRBV5-1
abundance: NA
CDR3nt: TGCGCCAGCAGTTTCACAAGCACCGGGGAGCTGTTTTTT
CDR3aa: CASSFTSTGELFF

d_gene: NA
j_gene: TRBJ1-2
v_gene: TRBV7-2
abundance: NA
CDR3nt: TGTGCCAGCAGCACAGACAGCCTCACCTATGGCTACACCTTC
CDR3aa: CASSTDSLTYGYTF

d_gene: NA
j_gene: TRBJ1-5
v_gene: TRBV23-1
abundance: NA
CDR3nt: TGCGCCAGCAGTCAAAGGAGCTGGGGCCCCGGGAGGGCAAGCAATCAGCCCCAGCATTTT
CDR3aa: CASSQRSWGPGRASNQPQHF

d_gene: TRBD1
j_gene: TRBJ1-2
v_gene: TRBV20-1
abundance: few
CDR3nt: TGCAGTACCGACAGGGGGCGCGGCTACACCTTC
CDR3aa: CSTDRGRGYTF

d_gene: NA
j_gene: TRBJ2-5
v_gene: TRBV2
abundance: NA
CDR3nt: TGTGCCAGCAGTGGCGCGGGGGAGACCCAGTACTTC
CDR3aa: CASSGAGETQYF